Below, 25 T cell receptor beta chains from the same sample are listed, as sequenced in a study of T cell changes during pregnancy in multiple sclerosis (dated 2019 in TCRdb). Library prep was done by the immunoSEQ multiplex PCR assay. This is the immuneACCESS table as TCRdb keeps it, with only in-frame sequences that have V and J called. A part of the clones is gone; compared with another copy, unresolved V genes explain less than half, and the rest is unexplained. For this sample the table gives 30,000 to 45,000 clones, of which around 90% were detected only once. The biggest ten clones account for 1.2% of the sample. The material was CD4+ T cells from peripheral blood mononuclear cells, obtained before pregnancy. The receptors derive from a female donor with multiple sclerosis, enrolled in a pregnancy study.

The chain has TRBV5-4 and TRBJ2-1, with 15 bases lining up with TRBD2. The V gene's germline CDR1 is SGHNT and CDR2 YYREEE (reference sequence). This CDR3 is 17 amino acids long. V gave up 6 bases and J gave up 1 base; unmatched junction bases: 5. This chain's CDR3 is CASTGLAGGPSYNEQFF. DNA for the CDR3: TGTGCCAGCACCGGACTAGCGGGAGGGCCTTCCTACAATGAGCAGTTCTTC.

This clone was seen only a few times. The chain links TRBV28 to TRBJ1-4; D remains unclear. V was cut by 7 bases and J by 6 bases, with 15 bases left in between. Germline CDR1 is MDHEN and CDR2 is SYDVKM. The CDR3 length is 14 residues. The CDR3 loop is CASTLEADYEKLFF. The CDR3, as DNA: TGTGCCAGCACCCTAGAGGCGGATTATGAAAAACTGTTTTTT. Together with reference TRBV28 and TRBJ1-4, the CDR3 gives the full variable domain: DVKVTQSSRYLVKRTGEKVFLECVQDMDHENMFWYRQDPGLGLRLIYFSYDVKMKEKGDIPEGYSVSREKKERFSLILESASTNQTSMYLCASTLEADYEKLFFGSGTQLSVL.

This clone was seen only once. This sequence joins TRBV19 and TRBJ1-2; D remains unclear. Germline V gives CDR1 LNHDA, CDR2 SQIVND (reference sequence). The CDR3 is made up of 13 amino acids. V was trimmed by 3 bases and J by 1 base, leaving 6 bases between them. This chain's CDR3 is CASSITGNYGYTF. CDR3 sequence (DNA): TGTGCCAGTAGTATCACGGGTAACTATGGCTACACCTTC.

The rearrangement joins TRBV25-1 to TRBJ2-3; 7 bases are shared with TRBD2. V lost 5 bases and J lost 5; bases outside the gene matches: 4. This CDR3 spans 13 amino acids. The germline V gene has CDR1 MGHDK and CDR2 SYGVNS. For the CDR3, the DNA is TGTGCCAGCAGTCTAGGGAGGGGAGATACGCAGTATTTT. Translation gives CASSLGRGDTQYF. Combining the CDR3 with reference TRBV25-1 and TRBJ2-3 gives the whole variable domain EADIYQTPRYLVIGTGKKITLECSQTMGHDKMYWYQQDPGMELHLIHYSYGVNSTEKGDLSSESTVSRIRTEHFPLTLESARPSHTSQYLCASSLGRGDTQYFGPGTRLTVL.

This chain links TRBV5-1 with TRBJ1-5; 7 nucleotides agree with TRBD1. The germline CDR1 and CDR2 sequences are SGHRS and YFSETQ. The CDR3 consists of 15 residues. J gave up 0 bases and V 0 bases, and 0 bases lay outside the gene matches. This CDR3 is CASSLGDSSNQPQHF. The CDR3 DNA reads TGCGCCAGCAGCTTGGGGGACAGTAGCAATCAGCCCCAGCATTTT.

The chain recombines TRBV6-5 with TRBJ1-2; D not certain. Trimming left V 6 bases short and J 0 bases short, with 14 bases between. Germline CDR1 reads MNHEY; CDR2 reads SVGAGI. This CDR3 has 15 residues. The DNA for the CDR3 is TGTGCCAGCAGCCCCTCCTTTACAGCTAACTATGGCTACACCTTC. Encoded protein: CASSPSFTANYGYTF.

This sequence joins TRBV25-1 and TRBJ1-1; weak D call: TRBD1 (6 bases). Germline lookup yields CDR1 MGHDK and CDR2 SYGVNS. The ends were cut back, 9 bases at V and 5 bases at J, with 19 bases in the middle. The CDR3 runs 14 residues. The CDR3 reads CASTVGGPGTEAFF. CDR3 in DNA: TGTGCCAGTACCGTCGGGGGGCCGGGGACTGAAGCTTTCTTT.

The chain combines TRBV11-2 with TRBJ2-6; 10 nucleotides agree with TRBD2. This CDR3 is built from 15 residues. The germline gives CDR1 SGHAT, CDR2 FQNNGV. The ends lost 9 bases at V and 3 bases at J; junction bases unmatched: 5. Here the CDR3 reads CARGSGRRGANVLTF. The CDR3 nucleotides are TGTGCCAGGGGTAGCGGGAGGCGTGGGGCCAACGTCCTGACTTTC.

In DNA, the CDR3 is TGCGCCAGCAGCTTGCAACAGGGGGGCACCTACAATGAGCAGTTCTTC. Translating it yields CASSLQQGGTYNEQFF. The V and J genes are TRBV5-1 and TRBJ2-1; 8 bases align to TRBD1. CDR3 length equals 16 residues. V lost 1 base, J lost 2 bases, and 5 bases stayed unmatched. The V gene's germline CDR1 is SGHRS and CDR2 YFSETQ.

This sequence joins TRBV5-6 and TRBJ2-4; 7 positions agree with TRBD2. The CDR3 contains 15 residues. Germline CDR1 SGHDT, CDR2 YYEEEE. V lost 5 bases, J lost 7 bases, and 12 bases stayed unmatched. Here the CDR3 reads CASSLTGGSRNIQYF. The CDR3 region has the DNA TGTGCCAGCAGTCTTACGGGCGGGAGTCGGAACATTCAGTACTTC.

The DNA for the CDR3 is TGCGCCAGCAGCCAAGAAGAAGGCGGGACAGGGGACCTCTCTGGAAACACCATATATTTT. Residues: CASSQEEGGTGDLSGNTIYF. This chain uses TRBV4-1 with TRBJ1-3; 10 bases map to TRBD1. The germline V gene has CDR1 MGHRA and CDR2 YSYEKL. This CDR3 contains 20 residues. The V gene end was trimmed by 0 bases and the J gene end by 0 bases; junction bases not matched to a gene: 11.

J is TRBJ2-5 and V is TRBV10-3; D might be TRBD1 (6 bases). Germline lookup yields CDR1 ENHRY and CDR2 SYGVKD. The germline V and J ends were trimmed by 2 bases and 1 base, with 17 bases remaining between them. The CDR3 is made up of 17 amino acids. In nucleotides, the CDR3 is TGTGCCATCAGTGAGCCCAGGACGAGGGGGATCCAAGAGACCCAGTACTTC. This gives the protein CAISEPRTRGIQETQYF.

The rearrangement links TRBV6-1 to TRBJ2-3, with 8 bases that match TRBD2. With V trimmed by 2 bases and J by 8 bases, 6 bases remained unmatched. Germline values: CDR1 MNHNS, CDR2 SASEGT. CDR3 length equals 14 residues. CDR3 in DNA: TGTGCCAGCAGTGAATCCCTCCTAGCGGGTACGCAGTATTTT. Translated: CASSESLLAGTQYF.

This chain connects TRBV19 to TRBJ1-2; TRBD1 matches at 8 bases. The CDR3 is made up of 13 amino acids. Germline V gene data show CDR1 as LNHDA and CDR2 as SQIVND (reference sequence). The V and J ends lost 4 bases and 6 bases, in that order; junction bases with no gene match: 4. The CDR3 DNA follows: TGTGCCAGTAGTACCCGACAGGGGAATGGCTACACCTTC. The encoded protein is CASSTRQGNGYTF.

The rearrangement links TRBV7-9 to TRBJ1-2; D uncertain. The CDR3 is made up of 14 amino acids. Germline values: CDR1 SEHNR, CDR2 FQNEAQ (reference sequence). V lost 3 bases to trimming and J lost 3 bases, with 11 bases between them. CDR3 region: CASSLHGRDYGYTF. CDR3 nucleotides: TGTGCCAGCAGCTTGCACGGCCGGGACTATGGCTACACCTTC.

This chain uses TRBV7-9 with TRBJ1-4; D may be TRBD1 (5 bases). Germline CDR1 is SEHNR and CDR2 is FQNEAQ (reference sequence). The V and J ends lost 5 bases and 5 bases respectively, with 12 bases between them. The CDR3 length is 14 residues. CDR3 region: CASSPTRENEKLFF. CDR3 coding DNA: TGTGCCAGCAGCCCAACCAGGGAAAATGAAAAACTGTTTTTT.

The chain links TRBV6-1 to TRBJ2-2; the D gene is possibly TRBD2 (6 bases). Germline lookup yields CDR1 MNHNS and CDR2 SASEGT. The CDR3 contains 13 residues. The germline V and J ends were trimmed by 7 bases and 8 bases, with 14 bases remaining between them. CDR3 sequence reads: CASKWRDLGELFF. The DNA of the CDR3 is TGTGCCAGCAAATGGCGGGATCTAGGGGAGCTGTTTTTT.

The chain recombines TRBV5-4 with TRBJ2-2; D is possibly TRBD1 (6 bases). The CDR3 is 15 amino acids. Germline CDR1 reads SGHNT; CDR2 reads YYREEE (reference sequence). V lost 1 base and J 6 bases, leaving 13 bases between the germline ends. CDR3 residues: CASSLSRWTAGELFF. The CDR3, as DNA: TGTGCCAGCAGCTTGAGTCGGTGGACAGCCGGGGAGCTGTTTTTT.

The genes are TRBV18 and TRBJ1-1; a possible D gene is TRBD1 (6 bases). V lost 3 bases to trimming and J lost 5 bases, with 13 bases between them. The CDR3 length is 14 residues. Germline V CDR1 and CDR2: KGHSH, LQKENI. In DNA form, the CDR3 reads TGTGCCAGCTCACCCCGACAGGAAGTGACTGAAGCTTTCTTT. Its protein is CASSPRQEVTEAFF.

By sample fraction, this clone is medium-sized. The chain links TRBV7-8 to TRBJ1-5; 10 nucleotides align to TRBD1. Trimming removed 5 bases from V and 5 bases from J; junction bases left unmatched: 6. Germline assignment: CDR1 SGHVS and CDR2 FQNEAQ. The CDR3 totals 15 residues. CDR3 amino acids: CASSARTGGDQPQHF. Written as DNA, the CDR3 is TGTGCCAGCAGCGCTAGGACAGGGGGTGATCAGCCCCAGCATTTT.

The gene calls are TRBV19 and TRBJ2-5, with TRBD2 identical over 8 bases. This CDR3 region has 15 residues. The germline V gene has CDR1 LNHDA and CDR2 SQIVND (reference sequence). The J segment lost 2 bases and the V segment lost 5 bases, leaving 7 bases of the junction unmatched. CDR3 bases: TGTGCCAGTAGTGTTTCCCGGGAGGGACAAGAGACCCAGTACTTC. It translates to CASSVSREGQETQYF.

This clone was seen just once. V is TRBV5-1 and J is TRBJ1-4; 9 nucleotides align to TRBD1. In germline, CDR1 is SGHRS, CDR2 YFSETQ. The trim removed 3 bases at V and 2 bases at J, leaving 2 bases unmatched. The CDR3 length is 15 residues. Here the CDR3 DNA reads TGCGCCAGCAGCTACGGGACAGGGACTAATGAAAAACTGTTTTTT. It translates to CASSYGTGTNEKLFF.

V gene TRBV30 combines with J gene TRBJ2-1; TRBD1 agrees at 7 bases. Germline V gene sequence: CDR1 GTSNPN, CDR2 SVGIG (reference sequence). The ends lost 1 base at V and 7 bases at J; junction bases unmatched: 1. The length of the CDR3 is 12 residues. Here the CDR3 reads CAWSDRGNEQFF. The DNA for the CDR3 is TGTGCCTGGAGTGACAGGGGAAATGAGCAGTTCTTC.

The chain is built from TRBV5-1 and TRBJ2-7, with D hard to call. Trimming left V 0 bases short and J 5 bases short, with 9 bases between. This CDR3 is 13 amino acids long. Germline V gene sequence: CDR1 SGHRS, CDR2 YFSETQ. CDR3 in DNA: TGCGCCAGCAGCTTGGCCGCGAACCACGAGCAGTACTTC. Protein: CASSLAANHEQYF.

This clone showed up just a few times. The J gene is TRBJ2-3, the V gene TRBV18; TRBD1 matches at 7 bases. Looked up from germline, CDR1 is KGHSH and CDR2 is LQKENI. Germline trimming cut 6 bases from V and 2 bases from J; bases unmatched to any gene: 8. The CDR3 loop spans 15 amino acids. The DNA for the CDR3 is TGTGCCAGCTCGCTGTCGACAGGGAACACAGATACGCAGTATTTT. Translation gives CASSLSTGNTDTQYF.